The present T cell receptor beta chain was sequenced within a study of siplizumab effects on memory and regulatory T cells. Some 93,000 TCR templates per sample were sequenced. Sequencing used immunoSEQ multiplex PCR; TCRdb keeps in-frame clones, though not all of them. The table lists over 100,000 clones, over 90% of them singletons, with about 0.62% in the top ten. Per germline, CDR1 SNHLY and CDR2 FYNNEI. Trimming left V 3 bases short and J 3 bases short, with 9 bases between. The CDR3 covers 14 residues. Concerning this clone itself: Its antigen is not identified.

Study results and limitations: Mappable alloreactive CD4+ clones were on average about 62% Treg-derived with siplizumab, about 26% in controls. Whether the proliferating Tregs (from siplizumab cultures) were suppressive was not confirmed.

This TCR was sampled from a human donor in good health. Source material: Tregs sorted from blood. The chain is built from TRBV2 and TRBJ2-1, with a weak D call TRBD1 (6 bases). DNA for the CDR3: TGTGCCAGCAGTGATCAGGGGCTCTACAATGAGCAGTTCTTC. It yields the protein CASSDQGLYNEQFF.